The 8 T cell receptor beta chains reported below all come from one sample, sequenced in a study of T cells in Graves' hyperthyroidism and ophthalmopathy. RNA transcripts served as the template for amplifying TCR beta CDR3 regions. The HTBI primer set served for first-round RT-PCR of the TCR CDR3. From the multiplex PCR reads, TCRdb called clonotypes with MiXCR, one entry per CDR3 protein. The sample carries approximately 400,000 distinct CDR3 sequences, roughly 15% recorded once. The sample comprised blood. These receptors all come from a woman younger than 45 with Graves' ophthalmopathy.

J is TRBJ1-5 and V is TRBV2; the D is unclear. Germline CDR1 and CDR2: SNHLY and FYNNEI. V gave up 2 bases and J gave up 6 bases, with 8 bases separating them. The CDR3 is made up of 13 amino acids. CDR3 DNA: TGTGCCAGCAGTGAATTTGGTTTTCAGCCCCAGCATTTT. This sequence encodes CASSEFGFQPQHF.

This clonotype was detected many times. The V gene is TRBV7-9, the J gene TRBJ1-1; D gene ambiguous. Deletions cut 0 bases from V and 4 bases from J, with 9 bases between. Germline V gives CDR1 SEHNR, CDR2 FQNEAQ (reference sequence). The CDR3 is 14 residues long. DNA for the CDR3: TGTGCCAGCAGCTTAGCGCGAAGGGTCACTGAAGCTTTCTTT. Its protein is CASSLARRVTEAFF.

In its sample, this clonotype was seen many times. The chain recombines TRBV12-3 or TRBV12-4 with TRBJ2-5, with D perhaps matching TRBD1 or TRBD2 (5 bases each). The ends were cut back, 5 bases at V and 5 bases at J, with 24 bases in the middle. The CDR3 has 17 amino acids. This CDR3 reads CASSPARWGIGTETQYF. CDR3 coding DNA: TGTGCCAGCAGTCCAGCCCGGTGGGGGATTGGAACGGAGACCCAGTACTTC.

This clonotype was recorded at least ten times. The genes are TRBV30 and TRBJ1-2, with 7 nucleotides matching TRBD1. The CDR3 sequence is 14 residues long. Germline V lookup: CDR1 GTSNPN, CDR2 SVGIG (reference sequence). The ends lost 3 bases at V and 8 bases at J; junction bases unmatched: 12. CDR3 sequence reads: CAWRPGQEMGGYTF. In DNA form, the CDR3 reads TGTGCCTGGAGGCCCGGACAGGAGATGGGGGGCTACACCTTC. The full variable domain, completed using reference TRBV30 and TRBJ1-2, is SQTIHQWPATLVQPVGSPLSLECTVEGTSNPNLYWYRQAAGRGLQLLFYSVGIGQISSEVPQNLSASRPQDRQFILSSKKLLLSDSGFYLCAWRPGQEMGGYTFGSGTRLTVV.

This clonotype was observed at least ten times. The rearrangement uses TRBV27 and TRBJ2-3; 12 bases map to TRBD2. The CDR3 is 18 amino acids. V lost 5 bases and J lost 3; bases outside the gene matches: 12. In germline, CDR1 is MNHEY, CDR2 SMNVEV (reference sequence). CDR3 nucleotides: TGTGCCAGCAGTCCACCGGGACTAGCGGGTGTTGGGACAGATACGCAGTATTTT. Its translation: CASSPPGLAGVGTDTQYF.

This clonotype was found many times. This chain connects TRBV19 to TRBJ2-6; 10 bases are a match to TRBD1. J was trimmed by 2 bases and V by 5 bases; bases with no gene match: 0. Germline V lookup: CDR1 LNHDA, CDR2 SQIVND (reference sequence). CDR3 size: 15 residues. The chain's CDR3 is CASSDRGPGANVLTF. DNA of the CDR3: TGTGCCAGTAGTGACAGGGGGCCTGGGGCCAACGTCCTGACTTTC.

This clonotype was counted many times. V and J are TRBV2 and TRBJ2-1; no reliable D call. V was clipped by 6 bases and J by 10 bases, with 13 bases between them. The CDR3 runs 12 residues. Germline V gene lookup returns CDR1 SNHLY and CDR2 FYNNEI. In DNA form, the CDR3 reads TGTGCCAGCAGACAGTCTTCAGGCGAGCAGTTCTTC. Translated, it gives CASRQSSGEQFF.

Many counts were recorded for this clonotype. The J gene is TRBJ2-5, the V gene TRBV3-1; tentative D call: TRBD2 (7 bases). The CDR3 runs to 18 residues. V shed 10 bases and J shed 1 base, with 28 bases lying between them. The germline CDR1 and CDR2 sequences are LGHDT and YNNKEL (reference sequence). The DNA for the CDR3 is TGTGCCACATCCCTAGGGGCGGGGGCCTCCGGACGCCAAGAGACCCAGTACTTC. It specifies CATSLGAGASGRQETQYF.